A selection of T cell receptor beta chains follows, all from one sample in a study of blood T cell repertoires in COVID-19. TCRdb keeps only in-frame clones here, not all; method: immunoSEQ multiplex PCR. The sample carries approximately 140,000 clones, about 87% recorded once. The sequenced sample consisted of peripheral blood. The receptor source for this set is a man older than 75 with acute or convalescent COVID-19. The CDR3 runs from the conserved cysteine through the conserved F or W. Fields, in order: D gene, clone size, V gene, J gene, CDR3 DNA, CDR3 protein. A D gene is named only where the DNA matches it firmly. Some rows have no size entry. The others give once, few or many, or a class for an expanded clone.

d_gene: -
abundance: -
v_gene: TRBV9
j_gene: TRBJ1-5
CDR3nt: TGTGCCAGCAGCGTAGAAGGGGGTCAGCCCCAGCATTTT
CDR3aa: CASSVEGGQPQHF

d_gene: -
abundance: -
v_gene: TRBV3-1/TRBV3-2
j_gene: TRBJ2-7
CDR3nt: TGTGCCAGCAGCCAGCGGGGTGCCGAGCAGTACTTC
CDR3aa: CASSQRGAEQYF

d_gene: -
abundance: -
v_gene: TRBV7-2
j_gene: TRBJ1-2
CDR3nt: TGTGCCAGCAGCTTAATTGGGTCAGGGAATCTTAGAGATGGCTACACCTTC
CDR3aa: CASSLIGSGNLRDGYTF

d_gene: -
abundance: -
v_gene: TRBV5-1
j_gene: TRBJ2-3
CDR3nt: TGCGCCAGCTGCTCAGGGAGCACAGATACGCAGTATTTT
CDR3aa: CASCSGSTDTQYF

d_gene: -
abundance: -
v_gene: TRBV18
j_gene: TRBJ1-5
CDR3nt: TGTGTCAGCTCACTGTCCGGGACTGTATATAGCAATCAGCCCCAGCATTTT
CDR3aa: CVSSLSGTVYSNQPQHF

d_gene: -
abundance: -
v_gene: TRBV6-5
j_gene: TRBJ1-4
CDR3nt: TGTGCCAGCAGCGACCAGGGTTATAATGAAAAACTGTTTTTT
CDR3aa: CASSDQGYNEKLFF

d_gene: TRBD2
abundance: -
v_gene: TRBV7-2
j_gene: TRBJ2-7
CDR3nt: TGTGCCAGCAGCTCCCGTAGGAGCGGGGGGTCCTACGAGCAGTACTTC
CDR3aa: CASSSRRSGGSYEQYF

d_gene: TRBD1
abundance: -
v_gene: TRBV27
j_gene: TRBJ1-4
CDR3nt: TGTGCCAGCAGTTGGACGAGGGGAGCAGGGGGTCCTAATGAAAAACTGTTTTTT
CDR3aa: CASSWTRGAGGPNEKLFF

d_gene: -
abundance: -
v_gene: TRBV11-2
j_gene: TRBJ2-7
CDR3nt: TGTGCCAGCAGCTCCCCCTTGGTGGGACACTACGAGCAGTACTTC
CDR3aa: CASSSPLVGHYEQYF

d_gene: -
abundance: -
v_gene: TRBV30
j_gene: TRBJ1-1
CDR3nt: TGTGCCTGGACCCAGGGGAACACTGAAGCTTTCTTT
CDR3aa: CAWTQGNTEAFF

d_gene: TRBD1
abundance: few
v_gene: TRBV28
j_gene: TRBJ1-6
CDR3nt: TGTGCCAGCAGTTTTCTTAGGGGGCTGTCCTATAATTCACCCCTCCACTTT
CDR3aa: CASSFLRGLSYNSPLHF